The 23 T cell receptor beta chains reported below all come from one sample, sequenced in a study of a mutant IDH1 vaccine in newly diagnosed glioma. TCRdb's copy holds only in-frame clones and misses some; the assay was immunoSEQ multiplex PCR. The sample holds about 54,000 clones; over 70% are singletons and the top ten take roughly 6%. The time point is: week 23, last vaccination. In the vaccine, a single dose held 300 ug of the mutant IDH1 20-mer peptide, along with topical imiquimod. Their antigen targets remain unknown. Material: PBMCs, obtained from a glioma patient whose treatment included an IDH1 peptide vaccine. All receptors come from a man in his forties with glioma.

The chain joins TRBV5-6 to TRBJ1-2; D is ambiguous. CDR3 length: 14 residues. Per germline, CDR1 SGHDT and CDR2 YYEEEE. The V end was cut by 1 base, the J end by 8 bases, with 15 bases between. The DNA of the CDR3 is TGTGCCAGCAGCTTGCTCGGCGCCGGGAACGGCTACACCTTC. It encodes CASSLLGAGNGYTF.

The V gene is TRBV5-4, the J gene TRBJ1-2, with D tentatively TRBD1 (5 bases). V dropped 3 bases and J dropped 7 bases, with 16 bases sitting between them. The germline gives CDR1 SGHNT, CDR2 YYREEE (reference sequence). This CDR3 spans 14 amino acids. The CDR3 spells CASSSGDSDLGYTF. The CDR3 DNA reads as TGTGCCAGCAGCTCCGGAGACAGCGACCTTGGCTACACCTTC.

CDR3 sequence: CATGGGGTQYF. For the CDR3, the DNA is TGTGCCACGGGGGGTGGAGGTACGCAGTATTTT. V and J are TRBV21-1 and TRBJ2-3; the table's D call, TRBD2, has no DNA check behind it. TRBV21-1 corresponds to a pseudogene. CDR3 length equals 11 residues.

This clone was observed a handful of times. The same CDR3 is also encoded by other DNA sequences in this sample. This chain uses TRBV7-9 with TRBJ1-2, with a tentative D call TRBD1 (6 bases). The CDR3 runs 14 residues. From germline, CDR1 is SEHNR and CDR2 FQNEAQ (reference sequence). V was clipped by 0 bases and J by 3 bases, with 8 bases between them. The CDR3 here is CASSLAGGDYGYTF. CDR3 bases: TGTGCCAGCAGCTTAGCGGGGGGCGACTATGGCTACACCTTC.

The rearrangement links TRBV19 to TRBJ1-1; TRBD1 is a possible D gene (5 bases). Germline CDR1 and CDR2: LNHDA and SQIVND (reference sequence). V lost 11 bases, J lost 2 bases, and 12 bases lay in between. The length of the CDR3 is 12 residues. The CDR3 here is CAQGVGNTEAFF. The CDR3 DNA reads TGTGCCCAGGGAGTTGGAAACACTGAAGCTTTCTTT.

The rearrangement uses TRBV5-4 and TRBJ2-1; 14 bases line up with TRBD2. The germline gives CDR1 SGHNT, CDR2 YYREEE (reference sequence). Trimming cost V 4 bases and J 7 bases; bases outside gene matches: 4. This CDR3 has 15 amino acids. Written as DNA, the CDR3 is TGTGCCAGCAGCCCCGGGACTAGCGGGGGTAATGAGCAGTTCTTC. This codes for CASSPGTSGGNEQFF.

The V call is TRBV5-8, the J call TRBJ2-2; possibly TRBD1 or TRBD2 for D (5 bases each). The CDR3 has 14 amino acids. Looked up from germline, CDR1 is SGHTS and CDR2 is YDEGEE. V lost 0 bases and J lost 7, with 10 bases in between. The CDR3 region has the DNA TGTGCCAGCAGCTTGGTCGGGGCGGTCGGGGAGCTGTTTTTT. Residues: CASSLVGAVGELFF.

In its sample, this clone was seen a few times. The chain couples TRBV30 to TRBJ1-1; TRBD1 matches 7 bases. Germline V gene sequence: CDR1 GTSNPN, CDR2 SVGIG (reference sequence). J lost 1 base, V lost 3 bases, and 2 bases had no gene match. This CDR3 is 13 amino acids long. The CDR3 sequence is CAWRGQPNTEAFF. The CDR3 region has the DNA TGTGCCTGGAGGGGACAGCCGAACACTGAAGCTTTCTTT.

The genes are TRBV2 and TRBJ1-5; tentative D call: TRBD1 (5 bases). V lost 4 bases to trimming and J lost 2 bases, with 9 bases between them. The CDR3 runs 14 residues. The germline CDR1 and CDR2 sequences are SNHLY and FYNNEI. The CDR3: CASSVFRGNQPQHF. CDR3 DNA: TGTGCCAGCAGTGTGTTCAGGGGCAATCAGCCCCAGCATTTT. Together with reference TRBV2 and TRBJ1-5, the CDR3 gives the full variable domain: EPEVTQTPSHQVTQMGQEVILRCVPISNHLYFYWYRQILGQKVEFLVSFYNNEISEKSEIFDDQFSVERPDGSNFTLKIRSTKLEDSAMYFCASSVFRGNQPQHFGDGTRLSIL.

The chain has TRBV29-1 and TRBJ1-2, with TRBD1 identical over 8 bases. The CDR3 is 12 residues long. Germline CDR1 reads SQVTM; CDR2 reads ANQGSEA. The V segment lost 6 bases and the J segment 4 bases; nucleotides outside the gene matches: 4. In DNA, the CDR3 is TGCAGCGTCGGACAGGGAAGCTATGGCTACACCTTC. The encoded protein is CSVGQGSYGYTF.

This chain connects TRBV5-6 to TRBJ2-6, with unresolved D. Germline CDR1 SGHDT, CDR2 YYEEEE. The CDR3 contains 15 residues. Trimming left V 4 bases short and J 0 bases short, with 8 bases between. The CDR3 protein is CASSDTSSGANVLTF. The CDR3 nucleotides are TGTGCCAGCAGCGACACCAGCTCTGGGGCCAACGTCCTGACTTTC.

The chain has TRBV10-2 and TRBJ2-7; D uncertain. There are 16 residues in the CDR3. The V end lost 3 bases, the J end lost 0 bases, and 15 bases lay between the germline ends. Germline-derived CDR1 and CDR2 are WSHSY and SAAADI. This CDR3 reads CASSEFFLVSSYEQYF. The DNA for the CDR3 is TGCGCCAGCAGTGAATTCTTTCTCGTGAGCTCCTACGAGCAGTACTTC.

The chain joins TRBV10-3 to TRBJ2-1; 11 bases match TRBD2. Germline CDR1 is ENHRY and CDR2 is SYGVKD. V shed 6 bases, J shed 5 bases, and the junction held 9 bases outside the gene matches. The length of the CDR3 is 16 residues. This CDR3 reads CAISYPSGGMNNEQFF. The DNA for the CDR3 is TGTGCCATCAGCTACCCTAGCGGGGGGATGAACAATGAGCAGTTCTTC.

A few counts support this clone. The rearrangement links TRBV29-1 to TRBJ1-5; no clear D. Trimming stripped 4 bases from V and 7 bases from J, with 11 bases between. The CDR3 sequence is 12 residues long. Per the germline V gene, CDR1 is SQVTM and CDR2 is ANQGSEA. Written as DNA, the CDR3 is TGCAGCGTTGGTGAGGTGGGGCAGCCCCAGCATTTT. As protein: CSVGEVGQPQHF. The full variable domain, with the rest looked up from reference TRBV29-1 and TRBJ1-5, is SAVISQKPSRDICQRGTSLTIQCQVDSQVTMMFWYRQQPGQSLTLIATANQGSEATYESGFVIDKFPISRPNLTFSTLTVSNMSPEDSSIYLCSVGEVGQPQHFGDGTRLSIL.

V and J are TRBV2 and TRBJ2-1, with 8 nucleotides matching TRBD1. The ends lost 5 bases at V and 3 bases at J; junction bases unmatched: 9. The CDR3 is 16 residues long. CDR1 is SNHLY, CDR2 FYNNEI, per germline. CDR3 protein: CASSLDVDRGYNEQFF. In DNA, the CDR3 is TGTGCCAGCAGTCTTGACGTCGACAGGGGCTACAATGAGCAGTTCTTC.

J is TRBJ1-5 and V is TRBV2; possible D gene TRBD1, 5 bases. The CDR3 extends over 16 amino acids. Germline V CDR1 and CDR2: SNHLY, FYNNEI. V gave up 8 bases and J gave up 0 bases, with 17 bases separating them. This chain's CDR3 is CASRGEGRNSNQPQHF. CDR3 DNA: TGTGCCAGCCGTGGGGAGGGACGGAATAGCAATCAGCCCCAGCATTTT.

The chain couples TRBV4-1 to TRBJ2-2; a weak D match, TRBD1 (6 bases). The CDR3 sequence is 16 residues long. The V gene lost 1 base and the J gene lost 4 bases, with 13 bases spanning the gap. CDR1 is MGHRA and CDR2 is YSYEKL in the germline V gene. CDR3 in DNA: TGCGCCAGCAGCCAAGCCAACAGGGCGGGCACCGGGGAGCTGTTTTTT. It is translated as CASSQANRAGTGELFF.

The rearrangement links TRBV5-4 to TRBJ2-5, with TRBD2 identical over 11 bases. Germline V gene sequence: CDR1 SGHNT, CDR2 YYREEE (reference sequence). The CDR3 runs 15 residues. V lost 4 bases, J lost 3 bases, and 5 bases stayed unmatched. The CDR3 loop is CASSRRLAGKETQYF. Here the CDR3 DNA reads TGTGCCAGCAGCCGGCGACTAGCGGGGAAAGAGACCCAGTACTTC.

The chain carries TRBV6-5 and TRBJ1-2, with D perhaps matching TRBD1 (5 bases). Per germline, CDR1 MNHEY and CDR2 SVGAGI. Deletions cut 5 bases from V and 7 bases from J, with 14 bases between. The CDR3 covers 13 residues. CDR3 nucleotides: TGTGCCAGCAGTCCCCGACAGACCGCTGGCTACACCTTC. Protein product: CASSPRQTAGYTF.

The CDR3 DNA follows: TGTGCCAGCAGTTGGTGGGGGCCCGGGGAGCTGTTTTTT. This sequence encodes CASSWWGPGELFF. This chain uses TRBV6-6 with TRBJ2-2, with D perhaps TRBD1 (6 bases). The ends were cut back, 4 bases at V and 6 bases at J, with 9 bases in the middle. The V gene's germline CDR1 is MNHNY and CDR2 SVGAGI (reference sequence). The CDR3 is 13 residues long.

J is TRBJ2-1 and V is TRBV5-6; D might be TRBD1 (5 bases). The CDR3 has 14 amino acids. The germline V gene encodes CDR1 SGHDT and CDR2 YYEEEE. Trimming shortened V by 1 base and J by 7 bases, and 12 bases separated the two germline ends. CDR3: CASSLLGVGNEQFF. In DNA, the CDR3 is TGTGCCAGCAGCTTGCTAGGGGTCGGGAATGAGCAGTTCTTC. Complete variable domain (other parts from reference TRBV5-6 and TRBJ2-1): DAGVTQSPTHLIKTRGQQVTLRCSPKSGHDTVSWYQQALGQGPQFIFQYYEEEERQRGNFPDRFSGHQFPNYSSELNVNALLLGDSALYLCASSLLGVGNEQFFGPGTRLTVL.

V gene TRBV6-6 combines with J gene TRBJ2-3, with D uncertain. Germline CDR1 MNHNY, CDR2 SVGAGI (reference sequence). The V gene lost 2 bases and the J gene lost 2 bases, with 14 bases spanning the gap. This CDR3 is built from 16 residues. DNA of the CDR3: TGTGCCAGCAGTTACCGCCAGAGTACGAACACAGATACGCAGTATTTT. Translating it yields CASSYRQSTNTDTQYF.

The rearrangement uses TRBV5-1 and TRBJ2-7; a possible D gene is TRBD2 (5 bases). The V end was cut by 1 base, the J end by 3 bases, with 14 bases between. This CDR3 is built from 15 residues. CDR1 is SGHRS and CDR2 is YFSETQ in the germline V gene. CDR3 sequence (DNA): TGCGCCAGCAGCTTGATGAGGGATCAGAACTACGAGCAGTACTTC. Protein product: CASSLMRDQNYEQYF.